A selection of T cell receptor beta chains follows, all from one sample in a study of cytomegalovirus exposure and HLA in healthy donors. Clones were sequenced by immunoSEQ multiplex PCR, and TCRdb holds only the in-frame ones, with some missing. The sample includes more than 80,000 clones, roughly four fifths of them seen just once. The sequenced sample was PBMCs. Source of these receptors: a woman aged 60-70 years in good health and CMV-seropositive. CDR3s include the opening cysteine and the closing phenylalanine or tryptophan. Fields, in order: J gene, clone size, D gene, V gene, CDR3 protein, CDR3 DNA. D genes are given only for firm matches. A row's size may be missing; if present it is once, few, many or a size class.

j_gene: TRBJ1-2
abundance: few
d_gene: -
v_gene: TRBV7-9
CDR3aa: CASSETRGRGYTF
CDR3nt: TGTGCCAGCAGCGAAACCAGGGGCAGGGGCTACACCTTC

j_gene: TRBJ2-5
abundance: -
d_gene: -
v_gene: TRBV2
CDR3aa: CASSSEGGPKETQYF
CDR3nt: TGTGCCAGCAGTTCGGAGGGGGGGCCTAAAGAGACCCAGTACTTC

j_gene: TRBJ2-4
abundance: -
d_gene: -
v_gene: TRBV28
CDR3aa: CASSLDRGLAGGRNIQYF
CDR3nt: TGTGCCAGCAGTTTAGACAGGGGGCTAGCGGGAGGAAGAAACATTCAGTACTTC

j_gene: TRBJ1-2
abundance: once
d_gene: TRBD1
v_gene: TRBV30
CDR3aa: CAWSAGQGYGYTF
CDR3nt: TGTGCCTGGAGCGCAGGACAGGGTTATGGCTACACCTTC

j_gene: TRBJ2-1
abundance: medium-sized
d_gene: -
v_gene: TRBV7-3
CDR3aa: CASSHGSGNEQFF
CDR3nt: TGTGCCAGCAGCCACGGTTCGGGAAATGAGCAGTTCTTC

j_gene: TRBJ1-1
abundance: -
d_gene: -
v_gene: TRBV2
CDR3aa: CASSGGARGPSFAFF
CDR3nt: TGTGCCAGCAGTGGCGGGGCCCGAGGGCCCTCGTTCGCTTTCTTT

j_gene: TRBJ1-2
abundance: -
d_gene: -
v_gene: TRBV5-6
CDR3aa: CASSLDRGYGYTF
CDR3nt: TGTGCCAGCAGCTTGGATCGGGGCTATGGCTACACCTTC

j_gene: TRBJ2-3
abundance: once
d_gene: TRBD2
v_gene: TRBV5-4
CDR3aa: CASSSVGSGRATDTQYF
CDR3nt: TGTGCCAGCAGCTCTGTAGGGAGCGGGAGGGCCACAGATACGCAGTATTTT

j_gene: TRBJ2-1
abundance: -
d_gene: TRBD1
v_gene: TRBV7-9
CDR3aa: CASSLGRGQGKLNEQFF
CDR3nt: TGTGCCAGCAGCTTGGGCCGTGGACAGGGGAAACTAAATGAGCAGTTCTTC

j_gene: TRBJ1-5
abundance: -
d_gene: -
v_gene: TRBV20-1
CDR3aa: CSARRGQPQHF
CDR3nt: TGCAGTGCCCGGAGGGGTCAGCCCCAGCATTTT

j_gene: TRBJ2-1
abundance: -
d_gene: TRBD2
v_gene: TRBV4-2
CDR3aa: CASSQVLAGGGEQFF
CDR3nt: TGTGCCAGCAGCCAAGTACTAGCGGGGGGTGGTGAGCAGTTCTTC

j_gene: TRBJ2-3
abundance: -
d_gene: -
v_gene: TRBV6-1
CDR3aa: CASSEARREADTQYF
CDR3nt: TGTGCCAGCAGTGAAGCGCGCAGGGAGGCAGATACGCAGTATTTT

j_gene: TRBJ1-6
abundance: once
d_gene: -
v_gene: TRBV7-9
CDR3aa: CASSLRGGLDSPLHF
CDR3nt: TGTGCCAGCAGCTTGCGAGGAGGTCTAGATTCACCCCTCCACTTT

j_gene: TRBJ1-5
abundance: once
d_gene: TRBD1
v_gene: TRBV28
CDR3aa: CASSLRTGSYGQPQHF
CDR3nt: TGTGCCAGCAGTTTAAGGACAGGGAGTTATGGTCAGCCCCAGCATTTT

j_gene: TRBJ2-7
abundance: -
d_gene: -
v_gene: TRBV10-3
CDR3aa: CAIRPQGKSYEQYF
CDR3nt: TGTGCCATCAGACCCCAGGGGAAATCCTACGAGCAGTACTTC

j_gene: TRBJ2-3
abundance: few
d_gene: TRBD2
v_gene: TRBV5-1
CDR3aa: CATNAGGRDTQYF
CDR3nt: TGCGCCACCAACGCGGGAGGGCGAGATACGCAGTATTTT

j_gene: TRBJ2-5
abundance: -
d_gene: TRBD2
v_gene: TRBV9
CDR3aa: CASSVASGRKETQYF
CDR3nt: TGTGCCAGCAGCGTAGCCAGCGGGAGAAAAGAGACCCAGTACTTC

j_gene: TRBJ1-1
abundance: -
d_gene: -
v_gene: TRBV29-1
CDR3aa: CSVEASGWMNTEAFF
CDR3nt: TGCAGCGTTGAAGCTTCAGGGTGGATGAACACTGAAGCTTTCTTT

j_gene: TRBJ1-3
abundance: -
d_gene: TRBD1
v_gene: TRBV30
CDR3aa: CAKTGGTGNTIYF
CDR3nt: TGTGCCAAAACAGGGGGCACTGGAAACACCATATATTTT

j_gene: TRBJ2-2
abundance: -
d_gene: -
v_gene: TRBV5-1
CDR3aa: CASSLFESRNTGELFF
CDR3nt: TGCGCCAGCAGCTTGTTTGAGAGTAGGAACACCGGGGAGCTGTTTTTT

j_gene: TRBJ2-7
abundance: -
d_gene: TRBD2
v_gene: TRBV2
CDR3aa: CASSGSWGTSAEKYF
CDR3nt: TGTGCCAGCAGTGGATCTTGGGGGACTAGCGCTGAGAAGTACTTC

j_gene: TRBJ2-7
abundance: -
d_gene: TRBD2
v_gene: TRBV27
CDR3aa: CASSTTSGRYEQYF
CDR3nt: TGTGCCAGCAGTACGACTAGCGGGAGGTACGAGCAGTACTTC

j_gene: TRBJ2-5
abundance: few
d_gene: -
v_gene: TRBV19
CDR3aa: CASSPATKETQYF
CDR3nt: TGTGCCAGTAGTCCCGCGACTAAAGAGACCCAGTACTTC

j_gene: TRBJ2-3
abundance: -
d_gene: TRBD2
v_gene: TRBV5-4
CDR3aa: CASSLYPGGGFGTDTQYF
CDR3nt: TGTGCCAGCAGCTTGTATCCGGGAGGAGGATTTGGCACAGATACGCAGTATTTT

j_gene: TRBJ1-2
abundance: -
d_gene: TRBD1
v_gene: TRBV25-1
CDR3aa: CASTGQNNYGYTF
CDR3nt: TGTGCCAGCACGGGACAGAACAACTATGGCTACACCTTC

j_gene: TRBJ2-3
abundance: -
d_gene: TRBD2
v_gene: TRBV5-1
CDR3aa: CASSKTSGSTDTQYF
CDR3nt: TGCGCCAGCAGCAAGACTAGCGGGAGCACAGATACGCAGTATTTT